Listed below are T cell receptor beta chains from one sample, sequenced in a study of molecular identifiers for immune sequencing clone quantification. TCRdb called the PCR reads again in MiXCR, with one record for every CDR3 protein. This repertoire shows roughly 65,000 distinct CDR3 sequences, under 20% found once; its top ten account for over 1.2%. Material: naive CD8+ T cells from blood, with Jurkat cell RNA spiked in. These receptors all come from a human donor in good health. Some libraries in this study had Jurkat cell RNA spiked in. The conserved cysteine and the conserved F or W are not part of the CDR3 here. Clone size is shown for a subset of rows, as once, few, many or a class of expanded clone.

j_call: TRBJ2-7; clone_size: many; v_call: TRBV7-2; cdr3_aa: ASSYTGDYEQY
j_call: TRBJ2-7; clone_size: many; v_call: TRBV2; cdr3_aa: AGSGRASYEQY
j_call: TRBJ2-1; clone_size: -; v_call: TRBV7-9; cdr3_aa: ASSLKRDRQF
j_call: TRBJ2-3; clone_size: many; v_call: TRBV4-1; cdr3_aa: ASSLRIGGSLTDTQY
j_call: TRBJ1-2; clone_size: many; v_call: TRBV13; cdr3_aa: ASSLEEAYGYT
j_call: TRBJ2-3; clone_size: many; v_call: TRBV29-1; cdr3_aa: SVNGGTGFADTQY
j_call: TRBJ2-1; clone_size: once; v_call: TRBV7-9; cdr3_aa: ASSSLKGSLAGVANEQF
j_call: TRBJ2-7; clone_size: many; v_call: TRBV7-6; cdr3_aa: ASSLGSINEQY
j_call: TRBJ1-1; clone_size: many; v_call: TRBV27; cdr3_aa: ASTKAGLDTEAF
j_call: TRBJ2-7; clone_size: many; v_call: TRBV7-2; cdr3_aa: ASSSTSGVSYEQY
j_call: TRBJ2-1; clone_size: many; v_call: TRBV19; cdr3_aa: ASTGGLGNEQF
j_call: TRBJ2-3; clone_size: many; v_call: TRBV27; cdr3_aa: ASSLSSTDTQY
j_call: TRBJ2-7; clone_size: many; v_call: TRBV20-1; cdr3_aa: SARDIASGLWEQY
j_call: TRBJ2-3; clone_size: many; v_call: TRBV7-8; cdr3_aa: ASSFSLFLAGEGRGSTDTQY
j_call: TRBJ1-1; clone_size: many; v_call: TRBV20-1; cdr3_aa: SATQASGQGVLLSGATEAF
j_call: TRBJ2-7; clone_size: many; v_call: TRBV7-2; cdr3_aa: ASSPVGAESSYEQY
j_call: TRBJ2-3; clone_size: many; v_call: TRBV27; cdr3_aa: ASNFAGGLSDTQY
j_call: TRBJ2-1; clone_size: -; v_call: TRBV27; cdr3_aa: ASSLTPTGVEQF
j_call: TRBJ2-7; clone_size: many; v_call: TRBV7-9; cdr3_aa: ASSPTTGGWRWWQY
j_call: TRBJ1-5; clone_size: many; v_call: TRBV4-1; cdr3_aa: ASSQDQALLTQPQH
j_call: TRBJ1-1; clone_size: many; v_call: TRBV29-1; cdr3_aa: SVAHGTEAF
j_call: TRBJ1-1; clone_size: many; v_call: TRBV11-2; cdr3_aa: ASSYTPPTVNTEAF
j_call: TRBJ1-2; clone_size: many; v_call: TRBV29-1; cdr3_aa: SVLGHPLVFGYT
j_call: TRBJ2-3; clone_size: many; v_call: TRBV11-3; cdr3_aa: ASSLHGLAGGPAQY
j_call: TRBJ1-5; clone_size: many; v_call: TRBV28; cdr3_aa: ASSPTGIGGNQPQH
j_call: TRBJ2-1; clone_size: -; v_call: TRBV7-6; cdr3_aa: ASSSRLEDHEQL
j_call: TRBJ2-7; clone_size: -; v_call: TRBV11-2; cdr3_aa: ASSFFPKTSIYEQY
j_call: TRBJ1-1; clone_size: many; v_call: TRBV20-1; cdr3_aa: SASRDTEAF
j_call: TRBJ2-7; clone_size: many; v_call: TRBV2; cdr3_aa: ASSEAGTPYEQY
j_call: TRBJ2-7; clone_size: many; v_call: TRBV7-8; cdr3_aa: ASSVRPTPHEQY
j_call: TRBJ2-1; clone_size: few; v_call: TRBV3-1; cdr3_aa: ASSPDEGGRNEQF
j_call: TRBJ2-5; clone_size: few; v_call: TRBV10-3; cdr3_aa: AISGGGTFQETQY
j_call: TRBJ2-2; clone_size: -; v_call: TRBV6-5; cdr3_aa: ASSYSSSGGPTGELF
j_call: TRBJ2-3; clone_size: many; v_call: TRBV20-1; cdr3_aa: SAPGLAGADTQY
j_call: TRBJ2-3; clone_size: many; v_call: TRBV4-2; cdr3_aa: ASSQERGTDTQY
j_call: TRBJ2-7; clone_size: few; v_call: TRBV13; cdr3_aa: ASSNGEDFSYEQY
j_call: TRBJ2-7; clone_size: many; v_call: TRBV7-2; cdr3_aa: ASSLVGTGGYEQY
j_call: TRBJ2-7; clone_size: -; v_call: TRBV19; cdr3_aa: ASSPIDRSSHEQY
j_call: TRBJ1-2; clone_size: many; v_call: TRBV5-4; cdr3_aa: ASSLVVTSNYGYT
j_call: TRBJ2-7; clone_size: many; v_call: TRBV7-2; cdr3_aa: ASSVAGQQY
j_call: TRBJ2-7; clone_size: -; v_call: TRBV27; cdr3_aa: ASSLWGTGPYEQY
j_call: TRBJ2-6; clone_size: many; v_call: TRBV12-5; cdr3_aa: ASGLGQGPLSGANVLT
j_call: TRBJ2-2; clone_size: -; v_call: TRBV28; cdr3_aa: ASSLYGTSGRATGELF
j_call: TRBJ2-5; clone_size: many; v_call: TRBV4-3; cdr3_aa: ASSQEGAAQETQY
j_call: TRBJ2-3; clone_size: many; v_call: TRBV24-1; cdr3_aa: ATRGLAGADTQY
j_call: TRBJ2-1; clone_size: many; v_call: TRBV29-1; cdr3_aa: SVVGLNEQF
j_call: TRBJ2-1; clone_size: many; v_call: TRBV29-1; cdr3_aa: SVAPLAVPNNEQF
j_call: TRBJ2-3; clone_size: many; v_call: TRBV7-9; cdr3_aa: ASSLAGGQESDTQY
j_call: TRBJ2-7; clone_size: many; v_call: TRBV6-1; cdr3_aa: ASSERDPRYEQY